This T cell receptor (beta chain) was found in a study of OX40 agonist ivuxolimab in advanced cancers. Turning to the study itself: Patients in dose escalation had liver, melanoma, kidney or head and neck cancers. Averaging about 60 years in age, with a range of roughly 20 to 79, the cohort was around 85% male. Partial responses, seen in three patients, involved one hepatocellular carcinoma and two cutaneous melanomas. General observations from the study: Both CD4+ and CD8+ T cell populations in blood had undergone clonal expansion by week 6 at 0.1 to 3.0 mg/kg.

The assay was immunoSEQ multiplex PCR, and TCRdb's table has in-frame clones only and misses some. The table has roughly 64,000 clones, about 88% seen once. Germline CDR1 reads MNHNS; CDR2 reads SASEGT. This CDR3 is built from 13 residues. Deletions cut 2 bases from V and 3 bases from J, with 8 bases between. In regard to this clone: Its antigen is undetermined.

V and J are TRBV6-1 and TRBJ2-7; possibly TRBD1 for D (5 bases). The sequencing used CD4+ or CD8+ T cells sorted from blood, collected in a trial of the OX40 agonist ivuxolimab. This clonotype was obtained from an adult with an advanced solid tumor such as melanoma, head and neck, liver or kidney cancer. This CDR3 reads CASSELTDYEQYF. The CDR3 bases are TGTGCCAGCAGTGAATTGACAGACTACGAGCAGTACTTC.